Listed here are 3 T cell receptor beta chains from one sample, sequenced in a study of blood T cell repertoires in COVID-19. TCRdb's table, derived via immunoSEQ multiplex PCR, lists solely in-frame clones and lacks some. The sample includes 200,000 to 250,000 clones, approximately 83% seen only once; the top ten take 1.3%. Sequencing was done on a sample of PBMCs or T cells enriched from blood (not recorded which). The origin of the receptors is a woman aged 40 to 55 with acute COVID-19.

The CDR3, as DNA: TGTGCCAGCAGCTTGCAGGAATACACCGGGGAGCTGTTTTTT. Its protein product is CASSLQEYTGELFF. The chain uses TRBV7-6 and TRBJ2-2, with no clear D. The germline V and J ends were trimmed by 3 bases and 3 bases, with 8 bases remaining between them. CDR3 length: 14 residues. The germline V gene encodes CDR1 SGHVS and CDR2 FNYEAQ.

V usage is TRBV7-8 and J usage is TRBJ2-2; D gene uncertain. The CDR3 spans 15 residues. Germline loops: CDR1 SGHVS, CDR2 FQNEAQ. Trimming took off 5 bases at V and 0 bases at J, with 10 bases between the two ends. The CDR3 protein is CASSTSVTNTGELFF. CDR3 DNA sequence: TGTGCCAGCAGCACCTCGGTAACGAACACCGGGGAGCTGTTTTTT.

V is TRBV29-1 and J is TRBJ2-3; 7 bases are a match to TRBD1. The CDR3 is made up of 13 amino acids. Losses at the gene ends were 6 bases for V and 7 bases for J; bases not matched to a gene: 10. In germline, CDR1 is SQVTM, CDR2 ANQGSEA. Here the CDR3 DNA reads TGCAGCGTGACAGGGTCGGAGATTAATACGCAGTATTTT. This gives the protein CSVTGSEINTQYF.